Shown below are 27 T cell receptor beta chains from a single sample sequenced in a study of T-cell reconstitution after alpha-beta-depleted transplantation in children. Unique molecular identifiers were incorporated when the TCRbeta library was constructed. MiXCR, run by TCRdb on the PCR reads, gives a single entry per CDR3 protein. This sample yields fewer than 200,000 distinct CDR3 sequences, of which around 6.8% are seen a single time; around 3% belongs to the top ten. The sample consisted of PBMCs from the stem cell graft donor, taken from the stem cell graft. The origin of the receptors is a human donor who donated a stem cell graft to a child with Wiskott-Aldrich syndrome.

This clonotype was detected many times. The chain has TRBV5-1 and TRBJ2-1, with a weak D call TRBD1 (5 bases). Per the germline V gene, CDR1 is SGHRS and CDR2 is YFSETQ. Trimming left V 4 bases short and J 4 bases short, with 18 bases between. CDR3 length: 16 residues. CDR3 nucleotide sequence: TGCGCCAGCAGCCTGGAAGGGGTAAGCTTGTACAATGAGCAGTTCTTC. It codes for CASSLEGVSLYNEQFF. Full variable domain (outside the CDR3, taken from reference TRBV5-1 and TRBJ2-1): KAGVTQTPRYLIKTRGQQVTLSCSPISGHRSVSWYQQTPGQGLQFLFEYFSETQRNKGNFPGRFSGRQFSNSRSEMNVSTLELGDSALYLCASSLEGVSLYNEQFFGPGTRLTVL.

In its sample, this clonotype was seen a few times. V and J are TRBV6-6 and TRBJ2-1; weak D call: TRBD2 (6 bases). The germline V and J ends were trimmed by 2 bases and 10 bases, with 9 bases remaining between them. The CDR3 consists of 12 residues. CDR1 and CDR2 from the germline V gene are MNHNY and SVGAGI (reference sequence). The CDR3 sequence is CASSYGGLEQFF. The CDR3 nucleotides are TGTGCCAGCAGTTACGGGGGACTCGAGCAGTTCTTC.

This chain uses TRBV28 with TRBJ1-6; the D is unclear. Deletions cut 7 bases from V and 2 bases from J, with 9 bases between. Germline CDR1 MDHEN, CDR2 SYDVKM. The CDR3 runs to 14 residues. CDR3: CASTLGPYNSPLHF. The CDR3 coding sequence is TGTGCCAGCACTCTCGGCCCCTATAATTCACCCCTCCACTTT.

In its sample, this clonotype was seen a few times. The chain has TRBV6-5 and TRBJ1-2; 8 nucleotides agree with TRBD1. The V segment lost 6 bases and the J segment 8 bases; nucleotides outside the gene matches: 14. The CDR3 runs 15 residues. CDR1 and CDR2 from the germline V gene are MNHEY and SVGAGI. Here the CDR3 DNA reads TGTGCCAGCAGCCGGGACAGGCCAAAGGCGGGCGGCTACACCTTC. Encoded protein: CASSRDRPKAGGYTF.

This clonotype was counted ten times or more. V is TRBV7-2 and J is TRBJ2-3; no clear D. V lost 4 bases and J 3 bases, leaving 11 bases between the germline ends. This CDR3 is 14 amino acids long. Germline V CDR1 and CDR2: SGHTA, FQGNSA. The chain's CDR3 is CASSSLRLTDTQYF. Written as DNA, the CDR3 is TGTGCCAGCAGCTCCCTCCGGTTAACAGATACGCAGTATTTT.

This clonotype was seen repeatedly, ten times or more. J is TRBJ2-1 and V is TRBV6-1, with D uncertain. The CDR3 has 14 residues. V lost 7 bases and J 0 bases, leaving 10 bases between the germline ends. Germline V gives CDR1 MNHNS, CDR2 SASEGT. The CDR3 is CASMRPSSYNEQFF. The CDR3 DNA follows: TGTGCCAGCATGCGGCCTAGCTCCTACAATGAGCAGTTCTTC.

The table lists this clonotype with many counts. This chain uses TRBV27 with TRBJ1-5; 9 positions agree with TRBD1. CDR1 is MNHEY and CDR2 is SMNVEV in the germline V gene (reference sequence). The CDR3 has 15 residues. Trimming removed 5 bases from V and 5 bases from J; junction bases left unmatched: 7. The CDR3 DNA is TGTGCCAGCAGTCTTGGGACAGGGAGGCATCAGCCCCAGCATTTT. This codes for CASSLGTGRHQPQHF.

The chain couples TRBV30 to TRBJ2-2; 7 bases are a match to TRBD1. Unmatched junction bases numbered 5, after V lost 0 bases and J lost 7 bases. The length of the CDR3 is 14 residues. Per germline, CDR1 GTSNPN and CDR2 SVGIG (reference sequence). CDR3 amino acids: CAWSVKAGGGELFF. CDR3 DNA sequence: TGTGCCTGGAGTGTAAAGGCAGGGGGCGGGGAGCTGTTTTTT.

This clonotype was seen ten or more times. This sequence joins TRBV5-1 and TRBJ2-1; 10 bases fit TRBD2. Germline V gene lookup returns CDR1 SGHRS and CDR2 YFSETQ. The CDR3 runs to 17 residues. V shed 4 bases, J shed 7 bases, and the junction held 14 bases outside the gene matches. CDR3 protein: CASSLVGQRGGFNEQFF. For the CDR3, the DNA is TGCGCCAGCAGCCTGGTGGGTCAGCGGGGGGGTTTTAATGAGCAGTTCTTC.

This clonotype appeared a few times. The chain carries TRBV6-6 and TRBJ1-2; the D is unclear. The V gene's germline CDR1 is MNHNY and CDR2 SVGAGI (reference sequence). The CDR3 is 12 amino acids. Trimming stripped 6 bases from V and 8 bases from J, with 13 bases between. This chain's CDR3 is CASSSQKVGYTF. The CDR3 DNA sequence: TGTGCCAGCAGCTCCCAAAAGGTGGGCTACACCTTC.

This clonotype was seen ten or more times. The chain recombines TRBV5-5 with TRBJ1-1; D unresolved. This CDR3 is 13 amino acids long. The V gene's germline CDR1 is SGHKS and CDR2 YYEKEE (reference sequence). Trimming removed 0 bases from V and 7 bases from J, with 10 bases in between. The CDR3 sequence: CASSLAVEFEAFF. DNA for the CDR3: TGTGCCAGCAGCTTGGCTGTGGAATTTGAAGCTTTCTTT.

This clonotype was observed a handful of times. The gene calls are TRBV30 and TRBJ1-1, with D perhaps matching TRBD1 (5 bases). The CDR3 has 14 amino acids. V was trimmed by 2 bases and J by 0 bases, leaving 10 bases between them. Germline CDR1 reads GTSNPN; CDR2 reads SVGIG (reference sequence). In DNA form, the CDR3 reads TGTGCCTGGAGTCCCGACAGATTGAACACTGAAGCTTTCTTT. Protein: CAWSPDRLNTEAFF.

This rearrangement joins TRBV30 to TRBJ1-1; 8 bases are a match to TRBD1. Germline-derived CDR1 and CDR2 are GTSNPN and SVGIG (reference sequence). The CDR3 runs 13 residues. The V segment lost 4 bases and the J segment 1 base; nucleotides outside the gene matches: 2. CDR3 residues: CAWIGTGNTEAFF. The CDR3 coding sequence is TGTGCCTGGATCGGGACAGGGAACACTGAAGCTTTCTTT. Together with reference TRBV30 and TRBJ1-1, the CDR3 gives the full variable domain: SQTIHQWPATLVQPVGSPLSLECTVEGTSNPNLYWYRQAAGRGLQLLFYSVGIGQISSEVPQNLSASRPQDRQFILSSKKLLLSDSGFYLCAWIGTGNTEAFFGQGTRLTVV.

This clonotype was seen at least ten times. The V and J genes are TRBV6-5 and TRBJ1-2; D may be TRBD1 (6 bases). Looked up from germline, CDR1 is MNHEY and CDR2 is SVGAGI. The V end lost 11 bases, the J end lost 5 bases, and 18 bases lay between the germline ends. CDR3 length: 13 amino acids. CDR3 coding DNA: TGTGCCGCACACTTAGGGGGAAATTATGGCTACACCTTC. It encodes CAAHLGGNYGYTF.

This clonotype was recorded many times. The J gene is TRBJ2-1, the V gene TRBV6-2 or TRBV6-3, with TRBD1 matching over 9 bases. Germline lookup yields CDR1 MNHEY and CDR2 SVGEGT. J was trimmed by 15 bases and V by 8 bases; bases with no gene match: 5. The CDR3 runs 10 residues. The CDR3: CASGDRAPFF. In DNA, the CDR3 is TGTGCCAGCGGGGACAGGGCGCCGTTCTTC.

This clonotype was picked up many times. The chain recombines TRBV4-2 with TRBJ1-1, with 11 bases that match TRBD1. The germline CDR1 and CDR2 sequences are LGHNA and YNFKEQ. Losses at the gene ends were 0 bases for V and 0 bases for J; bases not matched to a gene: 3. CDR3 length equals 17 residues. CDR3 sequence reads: CASSQDGTGGMNTEAFF. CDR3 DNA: TGTGCCAGCAGCCAAGATGGGACAGGGGGTATGAACACTGAAGCTTTCTTT.

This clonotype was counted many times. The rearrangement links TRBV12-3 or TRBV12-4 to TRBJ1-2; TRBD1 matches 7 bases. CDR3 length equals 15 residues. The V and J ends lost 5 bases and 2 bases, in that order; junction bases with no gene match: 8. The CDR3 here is CASSPHQTGNYGYTF. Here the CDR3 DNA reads TGTGCCAGCAGTCCCCATCAGACAGGGAACTATGGCTACACCTTC.

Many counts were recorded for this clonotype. The CDR3 sequence is CASSPQTGSMSTGELFF. CDR3 DNA sequence: TGTGCCAGCTCACCACAAACAGGGTCAATGTCCACCGGGGAGCTGTTTTTT. The gene calls are TRBV18 and TRBJ2-2; the D gene is possibly TRBD1 (6 bases). Trimming removed 1 base from V and 4 bases from J, with 16 bases in between. CDR1 and CDR2 (germline): KGHSH, LQKENI. This CDR3 has 17 amino acids.

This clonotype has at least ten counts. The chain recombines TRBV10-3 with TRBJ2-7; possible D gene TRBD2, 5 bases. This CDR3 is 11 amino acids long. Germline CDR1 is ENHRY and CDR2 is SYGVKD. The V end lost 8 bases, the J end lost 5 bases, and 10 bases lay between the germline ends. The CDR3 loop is CAIGMRDEQYF. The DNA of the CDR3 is TGTGCCATCGGGATGAGGGACGAGCAGTACTTC.

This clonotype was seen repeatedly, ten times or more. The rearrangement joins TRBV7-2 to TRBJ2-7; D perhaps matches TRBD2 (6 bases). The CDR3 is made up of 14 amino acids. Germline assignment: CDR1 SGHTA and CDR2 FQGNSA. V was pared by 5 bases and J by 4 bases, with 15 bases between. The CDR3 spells CASSPRLDPYEQYF. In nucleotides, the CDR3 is TGTGCCAGCAGCCCAAGACTAGATCCGTACGAGCAGTACTTC.

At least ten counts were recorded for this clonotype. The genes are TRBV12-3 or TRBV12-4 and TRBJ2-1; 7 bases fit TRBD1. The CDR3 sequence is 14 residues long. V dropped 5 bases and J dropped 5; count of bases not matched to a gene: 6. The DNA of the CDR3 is TGTGCCAGCAGTACCGGGGACAGACACAATGAGCAGTTCTTC. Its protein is CASSTGDRHNEQFF.

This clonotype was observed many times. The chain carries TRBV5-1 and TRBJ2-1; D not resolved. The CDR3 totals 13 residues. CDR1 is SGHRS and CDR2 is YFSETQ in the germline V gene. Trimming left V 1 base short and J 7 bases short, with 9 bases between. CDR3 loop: CASSLSMRNEQFF. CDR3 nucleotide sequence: TGCGCCAGCAGCTTGTCGATGAGGAATGAGCAGTTCTTC.

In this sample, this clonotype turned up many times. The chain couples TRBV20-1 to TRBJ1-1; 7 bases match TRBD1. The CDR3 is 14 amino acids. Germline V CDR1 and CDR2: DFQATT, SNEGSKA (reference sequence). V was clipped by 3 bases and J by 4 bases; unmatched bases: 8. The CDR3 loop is CSASSEGAVTEAFF. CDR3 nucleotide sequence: TGCAGTGCTAGTTCGGAGGGGGCGGTCACTGAAGCTTTCTTT.

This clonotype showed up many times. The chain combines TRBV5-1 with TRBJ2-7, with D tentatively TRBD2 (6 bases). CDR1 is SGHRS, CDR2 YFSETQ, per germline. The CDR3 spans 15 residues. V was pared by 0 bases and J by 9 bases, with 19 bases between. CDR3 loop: CASSLDAGRGPWQYF. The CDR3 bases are TGCGCCAGCAGCTTGGATGCGGGGAGAGGTCCTTGGCAGTACTTC.

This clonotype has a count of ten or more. CDR3 region: CASSLVRGRIDGYTF. CDR3 DNA: TGTGCCAGCAGTTTAGTAAGGGGAAGGATCGACGGCTACACCTTC. The rearrangement links TRBV12-3 or TRBV12-4 to TRBJ1-2; possibly TRBD1 for D (5 bases). The ends were cut back, 1 base at V and 8 bases at J, with 17 bases in the middle. The CDR3 is made up of 15 amino acids.

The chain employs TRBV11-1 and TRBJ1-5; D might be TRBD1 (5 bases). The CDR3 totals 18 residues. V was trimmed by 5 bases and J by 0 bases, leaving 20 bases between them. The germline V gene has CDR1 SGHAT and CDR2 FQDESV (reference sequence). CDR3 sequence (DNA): TGTGCCAGCAGCCCCGGACCCCTTGGGACCTATAGCAATCAGCCCCAGCATTTT. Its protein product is CASSPGPLGTYSNQPQHF.

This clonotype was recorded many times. DNA of the CDR3: TGCAGTGCAAGGGACGTCTTAACCGGGGAGCTGTTTTTT. Translating gives CSARDVLTGELFF. V usage is TRBV20-1 and J usage is TRBJ2-2, with D perhaps TRBD1 or TRBD2 (5 bases each). Trimming removed 6 bases from V and 5 bases from J, with 13 bases in between. Germline V CDR1 and CDR2: DFQATT, SNEGSKA (reference sequence). This CDR3 contains 13 residues.